The T cell receptor beta chain described here comes from a study of cytomegalovirus exposure and HLA in healthy donors. Study findings and constraints: An analysis done earlier found most TCR beta V segments productive about 87% or about 30% of the time. It was taken for granted in presence/absence analyses that sequencing depth across donors was roughly uniform.

Remarks on this clone: Its antigen remains unknown.

The PCR employed 60 Vbeta primers together with 13 Jbeta primers. Method: immunoSEQ multiplex PCR; TCRdb's copy keeps in-frame clones and lacks some. The sample holds about 160,000 clones, about 77% seen once. With V trimmed by 1 base and J by 4 bases, 2 bases remained unmatched. Germline CDR1 and CDR2: GTSNPN and SVGIG (reference sequence). The CDR3 sequence is 13 residues long. The rearrangement uses TRBV30 and TRBJ2-7; 9 bases match TRBD1. Material for sequencing was PBMCs. This receptor was identified in a woman between 35 and 50 years old in good health and CMV-seropositive. DNA of the CDR3: TGTGCCTGGAGTGGGGACAGGGCTTACGAGCAGTACTTC. Residues: CAWSGDRAYEQYF.